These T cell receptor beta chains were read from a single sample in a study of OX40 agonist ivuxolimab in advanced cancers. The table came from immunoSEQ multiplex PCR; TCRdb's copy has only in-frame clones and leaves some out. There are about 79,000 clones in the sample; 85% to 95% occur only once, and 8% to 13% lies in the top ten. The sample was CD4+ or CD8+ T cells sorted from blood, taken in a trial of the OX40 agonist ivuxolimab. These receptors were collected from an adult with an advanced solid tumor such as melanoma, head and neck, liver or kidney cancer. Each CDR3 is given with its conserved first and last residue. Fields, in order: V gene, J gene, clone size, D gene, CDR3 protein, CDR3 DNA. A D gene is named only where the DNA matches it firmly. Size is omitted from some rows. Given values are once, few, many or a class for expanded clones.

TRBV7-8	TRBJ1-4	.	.	CASSLGRGTNEKLFF	TGTGCCAGCAGCTTAGGAAGGGGGACTAATGAAAAACTGTTTTTT
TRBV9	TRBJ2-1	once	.	CASSVAGTSYNEQFF	TGTGCCAGCAGCGTAGCAGGGACGTCCTACAATGAGCAGTTCTTC
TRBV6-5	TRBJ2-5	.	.	CASSGDWQETQYF	TGTGCCAGCAGTGGGGACTGGCAAGAGACCCAGTACTTC
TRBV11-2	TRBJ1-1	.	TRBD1	CASSLDLGYRGSMNTEAFF	TGTGCCAGCAGCTTAGACCTCGGCTACAGGGGATCTATGAACACTGAAGCTTTCTTT
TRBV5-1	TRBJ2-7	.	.	CASSLGRVYEQYF	TGCGCCAGCAGCTTGGGCAGGGTGTACGAGCAGTACTTC
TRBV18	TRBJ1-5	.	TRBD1	CASSLGQGGQPQHF	TGTGCCAGCTCATTAGGACAGGGAGGCCAGCCCCAGCATTTT
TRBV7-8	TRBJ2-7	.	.	CASSLDYTIGSSTGEQYF	TGTGCCAGCAGCTTAGATTACACTATCGGATCATCTACAGGCGAGCAGTACTTC
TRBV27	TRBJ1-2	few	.	CASSPDMVYGYTF	TGTGCCAGCAGTCCGGACATGGTCTATGGCTACACCTTC
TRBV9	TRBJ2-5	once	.	CASSVGSGGQYF	TGTGCCAGCAGCGTAGGTTCTGGGGGGCAGTACTTC
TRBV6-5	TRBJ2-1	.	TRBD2	CASSSSGDEQFF	TGTGCCAGCAGCTCCAGCGGGGATGAGCAGTTCTTC
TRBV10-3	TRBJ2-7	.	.	CAISESGRYYEQYF	TGTGCCATCAGTGAGTCTGGACGGTACTACGAGCAGTACTTC
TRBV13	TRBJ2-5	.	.	CASSSDIQETQYF	TGTGCCAGCAGCTCGGACATCCAAGAGACCCAGTACTTC
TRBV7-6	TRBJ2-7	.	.	CASSQGLLGGEQYF	TGTGCCAGCAGCCAGGGCTTACTGGGAGGCGAGCAGTACTTC
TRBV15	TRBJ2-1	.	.	CATSRDGDSYNEQFF	TGTGCCACCAGCAGAGATGGCGACAGTTACAATGAGCAGTTCTTC
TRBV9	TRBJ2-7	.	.	CASSVGHGANYEQYF	TGTGCCAGCAGCGTAGGTCACGGAGCAAACTACGAGCAGTACTTC
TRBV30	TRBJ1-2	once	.	CAFAPLGHNYGYTF	TGTGCCTTTGCACCCCTGGGCCATAACTATGGCTACACCTTC
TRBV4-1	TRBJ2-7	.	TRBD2	CASSAGASGEYEQYF	TGCGCCAGCAGCGCCGGGGCTAGCGGGGAGTACGAGCAGTACTTC
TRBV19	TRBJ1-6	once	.	CASSIPPGETSDSPLHF	TGTGCCAGTAGTATCCCCCCGGGGGAGACCTCGGATTCACCCCTCCACTTT
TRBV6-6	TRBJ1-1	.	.	CASGQGETNTEAFF	TGTGCCAGCGGCCAAGGTGAGACGAACACTGAAGCTTTCTTT
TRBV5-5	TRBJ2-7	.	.	CASSGGYEQYF	TGTGCCAGCAGCGGCGGCTACGAGCAGTACTTC
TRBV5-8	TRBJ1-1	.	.	CASSPPPGREATEAFF	TGTGCCAGCAGCCCCCCTCCGGGACGCGAAGCCACTGAAGCTTTCTTT
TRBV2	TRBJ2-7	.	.	CASSWTEIPYEQYF	TGTGCCAGCAGCTGGACAGAGATCCCCTACGAGCAGTACTTC
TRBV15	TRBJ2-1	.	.	CATRGVSSYNEQFF	TGTGCCACCAGGGGGGTAAGCTCCTACAATGAGCAGTTCTTC
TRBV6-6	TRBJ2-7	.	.	CASTPQVAYEQYF	TGTGCCAGCACTCCACAGGTTGCCTACGAGCAGTACTTC
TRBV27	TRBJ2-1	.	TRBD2	CASSPLTSGGPSYNEQFF	TGTGCCAGCAGTCCTCTGACTAGCGGGGGCCCCTCCTACAATGAGCAGTTCTTC
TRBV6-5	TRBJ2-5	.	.	CASSYVHQETQYF	TGTGCCAGCAGTTACGTCCACCAAGAGACCCAGTACTTC
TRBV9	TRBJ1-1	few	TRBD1	CASSVSGTANTEAFF	TGTGCCAGCAGCGTTTCCGGGACAGCTAACACTGAAGCTTTCTTT
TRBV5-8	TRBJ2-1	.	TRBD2	CASSSKTAGTSGGGEQFF	TGTGCCAGCAGCTCTAAAACGGCCGGGACTAGCGGGGGGGGTGAGCAGTTCTTC
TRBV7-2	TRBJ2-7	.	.	CASSLSAGSGEQYF	TGTGCCAGCAGCTTAAGCGCCGGCTCCGGCGAGCAGTACTTC
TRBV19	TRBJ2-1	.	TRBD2	CASSIDSAGGYNEQFF	TGTGCCAGTAGTATAGATTCAGCGGGAGGGTACAATGAGCAGTTCTTC
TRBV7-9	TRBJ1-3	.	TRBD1	CASTSNRGMAGNTIYF	TGTGCCAGCACCTCCAACAGGGGCATGGCGGGGAACACCATATATTTT
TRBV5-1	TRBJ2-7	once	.	CASSLFPYEQYF	TGCGCCAGCAGCTTGTTCCCCTACGAGCAGTACTTC
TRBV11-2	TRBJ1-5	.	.	CASSLAGGSMQPQHF	TGTGCCAGCAGCTTAGCGGGGGGCTCGATGCAGCCCCAGCATTTT
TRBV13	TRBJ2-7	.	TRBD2	CASSPRTSGGIGEQYF	TGTGCCAGCAGCCCTCGGACTAGCGGGGGGATAGGGGAGCAGTACTTC
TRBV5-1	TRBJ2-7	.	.	CASSLTSSFVDEQYF	TGCGCCAGCAGCTTGACTAGCTCCTTCGTGGACGAGCAGTACTTC
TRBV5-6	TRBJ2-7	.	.	CASSFSGRAGYEQYF	TGTGCCAGCAGCTTTAGTGGCAGGGCAGGCTACGAGCAGTACTTC
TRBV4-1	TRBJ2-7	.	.	CASSQEPGAHPYEQYF	TGCGCCAGCAGCCAAGAGCCCGGGGCCCACCCCTACGAGCAGTACTTC
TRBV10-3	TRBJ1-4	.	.	CAITELGEEEKLFF	TGTGCCATCACCGAACTAGGGGAGGAAGAAAAACTGTTTTTT
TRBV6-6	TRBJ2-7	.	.	CASSWAGSSYEQYF	TGTGCCAGCAGTTGGGCGGGGAGCTCCTACGAGCAGTACTTC
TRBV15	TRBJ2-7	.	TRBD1	CATSKGSGTGGNEQYF	TGTGCCACCAGCAAGGGTTCGGGGACAGGGGGTAACGAGCAGTACTTC
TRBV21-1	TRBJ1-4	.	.	CASSSSKETNEKLFF	TGTGCCAGCAGCAGCTCGAAGGAAACTAATGAAAAACTGTTTTTT
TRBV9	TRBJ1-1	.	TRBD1	CASSGIDRDAFF	TGTGCCAGCAGCGGGATAGACAGGGATGCTTTCTTT
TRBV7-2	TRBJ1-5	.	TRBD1	CASSKTPGQGFNQPQHF	TGTGCCAGCAGCAAAACACCGGGACAGGGTTTCAATCAGCCCCAGCATTTT
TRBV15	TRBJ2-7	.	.	CATSSDSGGVEQYF	TGTGCCACCAGCAGTGACTCCGGTGGCGTGGAGCAGTACTTC
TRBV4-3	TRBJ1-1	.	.	CASSQVSWGGTEAFF	TGCGCCAGCAGCCAAGTCTCTTGGGGAGGCACTGAAGCTTTCTTT
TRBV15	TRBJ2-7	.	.	CATSPVSYVEQYF	TGTGCCACCAGCCCCGTCAGCTACGTGGAGCAGTACTTC
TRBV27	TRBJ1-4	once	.	CASSLAIGDEKLFF	TGTGCCAGCAGTTTGGCTATAGGAGATGAAAAACTGTTTTTT
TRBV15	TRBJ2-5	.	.	CATSETNPPQETQYF	TGTGCCACCAGCGAGACCAACCCTCCTCAAGAGACCCAGTACTTC
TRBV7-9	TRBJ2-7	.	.	CASSPGGYEQYF	TGTGCCAGCAGCCCAGGGGGGTACGAGCAGTACTTC
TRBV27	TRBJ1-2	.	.	CASADGLNYGYTF	TGTGCCAGCGCGGACGGCCTTAACTATGGCTACACCTTC
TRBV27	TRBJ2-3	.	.	CASSLSWGSRVNTQYF	TGTGCCAGCAGTTTATCCTGGGGCAGCCGTGTAAATACGCAGTATTTT
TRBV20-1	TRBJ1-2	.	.	CSARVAHYTF	TGCAGTGCTAGAGTTGCCCACTACACCTTC
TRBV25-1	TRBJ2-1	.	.	CASSERGAYNEQFF	TGTGCCAGCAGTGAACGGGGGGCGTACAATGAGCAGTTCTTC
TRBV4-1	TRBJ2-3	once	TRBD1	CASSQKPSGQGVTDTQYF	TGCGCCAGCAGCCAAAAACCCTCGGGACAGGGGGTGACAGATACGCAGTATTTT
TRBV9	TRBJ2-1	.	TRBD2	CASSGTSGLEQFF	TGTGCCAGCAGCGGGACTAGCGGGCTGGAGCAGTTCTTC
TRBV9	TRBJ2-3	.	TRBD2	CASSVVVAGGSFTDTQYF	TGTGCCAGCAGCGTAGTGGTAGCGGGGGGATCCTTCACAGATACGCAGTATTTT
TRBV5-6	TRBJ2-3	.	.	CASSLGGQSTDTQYF	TGTGCCAGCAGCTTGGGTGGGCAGTCGACAGATACGCAGTATTTT
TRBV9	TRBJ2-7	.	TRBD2	CASSVDGGGPYEQYF	TGTGCCAGCAGCGTAGATGGCGGGGGGCCCTACGAGCAGTACTTC